A single sample gave rise to the 21 T cell receptor beta chains below, sequenced in a study of blood T cell repertoires in COVID-19. The data were produced by immunoSEQ multiplex PCR, yet TCRdb's version contains in-frame clones alone and is incomplete. The data hold fewer than 250,000 clones, with 84% observed a single time. The sequenced sample was peripheral blood. The receptors derive from a woman in her 50s with active or convalescent COVID-19.

V and J are TRBV18 and TRBJ2-6; 7 bases match TRBD1. The length of the CDR3 is 19 residues. Germline CDR1 reads KGHSH; CDR2 reads LQKENI. Trimming cost V 3 bases and J 0 bases; bases outside gene matches: 11. The CDR3 protein is CASSPRQGFSSSGANVLTF. CDR3 nucleotides: TGTGCCAGCTCACCTAGACAGGGCTTTTCAAGCTCTGGGGCCAACGTCCTGACTTTC.

This clone was detected only once. The gene calls are TRBV5-1 and TRBJ2-5; TRBD2 agrees at 10 bases. Germline V lookup: CDR1 SGHRS, CDR2 YFSETQ. This CDR3 is built from 17 residues. V trimming: 4 bases; J trimming: 5 bases; junction bases outside the gene matches: 14. The CDR3 spells CASSMGESGRALETQYF. DNA for the CDR3: TGCGCCAGCAGCATGGGAGAAAGCGGGAGGGCCCTTGAGACCCAGTACTTC.

The V gene is TRBV5-6, the J gene TRBJ2-1; a weak D match, TRBD1 (7 bases). The CDR3 has 14 amino acids. Per the germline V gene, CDR1 is SGHDT and CDR2 is YYEEEE. Trimming took off 2 bases at V and 8 bases at J, with 14 bases between the two ends. The CDR3 sequence: CASSFGRGADEQFF. The CDR3 nucleotides are TGTGCCAGCAGCTTCGGCAGGGGGGCGGATGAGCAGTTCTTC.

J is TRBJ2-7 and V is TRBV10-3; 12 positions match TRBD2. The germline CDR1 and CDR2 sequences are ENHRY and SYGVKD. The J segment lost 3 bases and the V segment lost 0 bases, leaving 0 bases of the junction unmatched. This CDR3 region has 15 residues. CDR3 loop: CAISESLAGGYEQYF. The CDR3 bases are TGTGCCATCAGTGAGTCACTAGCGGGAGGCTACGAGCAGTACTTC.

This chain connects TRBV11-2 to TRBJ2-5; D perhaps matches TRBD2 (5 bases). Germline CDR1 and CDR2: SGHAT and FQNNGV. CDR3 length equals 15 residues. Trimming removed 1 base at V and 5 bases at J, with 14 bases between. The CDR3 loop reads CASSLAPSLGETQYF. CDR3 bases: TGTGCCAGCAGCTTAGCGCCTAGCCTAGGGGAGACCCAGTACTTC.

This rearrangement joins TRBV6-6 to TRBJ1-5, with 12 bases lining up with TRBD1. From germline, CDR1 is MNHNY and CDR2 SVGAGI (reference sequence). The CDR3 contains 15 residues. V shed 6 bases, J shed 3 bases, and the junction held 3 bases outside the gene matches. The CDR3 loop reads CASRRDRGPNQPQHF. As DNA, the CDR3 is TGTGCCAGCAGACGGGACAGGGGGCCCAATCAGCCCCAGCATTTT.

With respect to this clone: The sample holds other DNA sequences that translate to the same CDR3. The J gene is TRBJ1-5, the V gene TRBV12-3 or TRBV12-4, with D uncertain. This CDR3 is built from 12 residues. V lost 5 bases, J lost 7 bases, and 9 bases lay in between. DNA of the CDR3: TGTGCCAGCAGTCTTAACCGGCAGCCCCAGCATTTT. Protein product: CASSLNRQPQHF.

V gene TRBV6-6 combines with J gene TRBJ1-5; 10 nucleotides line up with TRBD1. Trimming took 8 bases from V and 4 from J; bases not matched to a gene: 8. The CDR3 sequence is 15 residues long. From germline, CDR1 is MNHNY and CDR2 SVGAGI (reference sequence). This chain's CDR3 is CASRGQGSQNQPQHF. The CDR3 DNA reads TGTGCCAGCCGGGGACAGGGGAGCCAAAATCAGCCCCAGCATTTT.

This clone was recorded a few times. The chain recombines TRBV30 with TRBJ1-1; 7 nucleotides agree with TRBD1. The CDR3 extends over 13 amino acids. With V trimmed by 6 bases and J by 0 bases, 4 bases remained unmatched. CDR1 is GTSNPN and CDR2 is SVGIG in the germline V gene (reference sequence). The CDR3 DNA is TGTGCCTGTCAGGGACAGCTGAACACTGAAGCTTTCTTT. Translated, it gives CACQGQLNTEAFF.

The gene calls are TRBV3-1 (or the pseudogene TRBV3-2) and TRBJ2-7, with D possibly TRBD2 on 5 matching bases. The germline V and J ends were trimmed by 1 base and 0 bases, with 19 bases remaining between them. This CDR3 is 18 amino acids long. Germline CDR1 and CDR2: LGHDT and YNNKEL (reference sequence). CDR3 sequence reads: CASSQALSGVGSSYEQYV. The DNA of the CDR3 is TGTGCCAGCAGCCAAGCACTCTCCGGGGTGGGAAGCTCCTACGAGCAGTACGTC.

The V and J genes are TRBV9 and TRBJ2-7, with 7 positions matching TRBD2. CDR3 size: 15 residues. The germline V gene has CDR1 SGDLS and CDR2 YYNGEE. Trimming at V came to 2 bases and at J to 4 bases, leaving 9 bases not matched to a gene. The DNA of the CDR3 is TGTGCCAGCAGCGTCTCATCCGGGAGGTGGTACGAGCAGTACTTC. This sequence encodes CASSVSSGRWYEQYF.

This chain uses TRBV20-1 with TRBJ1-5, with 7 nucleotides matching TRBD1. The CDR3 is 12 residues long. Germline V gene data show CDR1 as DFQATT and CDR2 as SNEGSKA (reference sequence). Trimming removed 3 bases from V and 8 bases from J; junction bases left unmatched: 4. Written as DNA, the CDR3 is TGCAGTGCTAGTGGGACAGCGAAGCCCCAGCATTTT. Its translation is CSASGTAKPQHF.

The chain uses TRBV4-1 and TRBJ2-7; D unclear. The V end was cut by 3 bases, the J end by 0 bases, with 12 bases between. The length of the CDR3 is 15 residues. Germline V gene sequence: CDR1 MGHRA, CDR2 YSYEKL. CDR3 DNA: TGCGCCAGCAGCCACGAGCCCCACAGCTCCTACGAGCAGTACTTC. Encoded protein: CASSHEPHSSYEQYF.

This clone was counted a single time. This rearrangement joins TRBV28 to TRBJ2-6; D gene ambiguous. Deletions cut 7 bases from V and 0 bases from J, with 10 bases between. The CDR3 is 15 residues long. CDR1 and CDR2 (germline): MDHEN, SYDVKM. CDR3 in amino acids: CASTPSGSGANVLTF. CDR3 DNA: TGTGCCAGCACCCCTTCGGGCTCTGGGGCCAACGTCCTGACTTTC. Variable domain in full (rest from reference TRBV28 and TRBJ2-6): DVKVTQSSRYLVKRTGEKVFLECVQDMDHENMFWYRQDPGLGLRLIYFSYDVKMKEKGDIPEGYSVSREKKERFSLILESASTNQTSMYLCASTPSGSGANVLTFGAGSRLTVL.

A single count supports this clone. CDR3 DNA sequence: TGCGCCAGCAGCCCGAAGGGACAGGGCTACACCGGGGAGCTGTTTTTT. Translating gives CASSPKGQGYTGELFF. This sequence joins TRBV5-1 and TRBJ2-2, with 9 bases aligning to TRBD1. Germline V lookup: CDR1 SGHRS, CDR2 YFSETQ. J was trimmed by 3 bases and V by 4 bases; bases with no gene match: 7. The length of the CDR3 is 16 residues.

The gene calls are TRBV7-9 and TRBJ1-2; the match to TRBD1 covers 7 bases. The V and J ends lost 3 bases and 2 bases, in that order; junction bases with no gene match: 6. The CDR3 totals 15 residues. Germline CDR1 and CDR2: SEHNR and FQNEAQ (reference sequence). CDR3 in amino acids: CASSLLTGDNYGYTF. The CDR3 DNA reads TGTGCCAGCAGCTTGTTAACAGGGGACAACTATGGCTACACCTTC.

The chain uses TRBV4-1 and TRBJ2-7; weak D call: TRBD1 (5 bases). Trimming stripped 1 base from V and 2 bases from J, with 18 bases between. The germline CDR1 and CDR2 sequences are MGHRA and YSYEKL. This CDR3 contains 17 residues. The CDR3 loop reads CASSQGPHWGSAYEQYV. For the CDR3, the DNA is TGCGCCAGCAGCCAAGGACCCCATTGGGGCAGCGCCTACGAGCAGTACGTC.

V usage is TRBV7-8 and J usage is TRBJ1-2; 9 positions agree with TRBD1. Trimming at V came to 1 base and at J to 7 bases, leaving 4 bases not matched to a gene. The V gene's germline CDR1 is SGHVS and CDR2 FQNEAQ. CDR3 length: 14 residues. For the CDR3, the DNA is TGTGCCAGCAGCTTAGGGACAGGGGAAAGTGGCTACACCTTC. Its translation: CASSLGTGESGYTF. The whole variable domain, filled in from reference TRBV7-8 and TRBJ1-2, reads GAGVSQSPRYKVAKRGQDVALRCDPISGHVSLFWYQQALGQGPEFLTYFQNEAQLDKSGLPSDRFFAERPEGSVSTLKIQRTQQEDSAVYLCASSLGTGESGYTFGSGTRLTVV.

CDR3 protein: CASSPGTERYGYTF. CDR3 nucleotide sequence: TGCGCCAGCAGCCCGGGGACAGAGAGATATGGCTACACCTTC. J is TRBJ1-2 and V is TRBV5-1; 7 nucleotides match TRBD1. This CDR3 is 14 amino acids long. Per the germline V gene, CDR1 is SGHRS and CDR2 is YFSETQ. Unmatched junction bases numbered 8, after V lost 4 bases and J lost 5 bases. The whole variable domain, filled in from reference TRBV5-1 and TRBJ1-2, reads KAGVTQTPRYLIKTRGQQVTLSCSPISGHRSVSWYQQTPGQGLQFLFEYFSETQRNKGNFPGRFSGRQFSNSRSEMNVSTLELGDSALYLCASSPGTERYGYTFGSGTRLTVV.

The chain's CDR3 is CASSLGQGTYEQYV. In nucleotides, the CDR3 is TGTGCCAGCTCACTCGGACAGGGGACCTACGAGCAGTACGTC. The chain recombines TRBV18 with TRBJ2-7; 9 nucleotides line up with TRBD1. Trimming at V came to 4 bases and at J to 2 bases, leaving 3 bases not matched to a gene. Germline values: CDR1 KGHSH, CDR2 LQKENI. The CDR3 extends over 14 amino acids.

Here the CDR3 reads CASSLGLAASTDTQYF. The DNA for the CDR3 is TGTGCCAGCAGCTTGGGACTAGCGGCTAGCACAGATACGCAGTATTTT. The chain joins TRBV5-6 to TRBJ2-3, with 9 bases matching TRBD2. The CDR3 runs 16 residues. Germline-derived CDR1 and CDR2 are SGHDT and YYEEEE. V was pared by 0 bases and J by 0 bases, with 2 bases of the junction left unmatched.